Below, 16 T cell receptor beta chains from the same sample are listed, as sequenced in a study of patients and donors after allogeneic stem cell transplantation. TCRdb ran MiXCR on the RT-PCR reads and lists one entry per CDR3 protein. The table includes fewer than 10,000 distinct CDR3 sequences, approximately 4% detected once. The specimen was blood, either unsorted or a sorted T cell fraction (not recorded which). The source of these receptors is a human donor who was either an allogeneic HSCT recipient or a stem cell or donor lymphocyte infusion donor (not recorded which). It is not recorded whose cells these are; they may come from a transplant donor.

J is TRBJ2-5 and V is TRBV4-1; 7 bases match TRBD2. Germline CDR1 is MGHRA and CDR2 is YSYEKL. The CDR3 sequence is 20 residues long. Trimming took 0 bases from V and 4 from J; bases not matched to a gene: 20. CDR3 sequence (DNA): TGCGCCAGCAGCCAAGATCCTTCGGGTTCTAGCGGAGGGTCAGGAGAGACCCAGTACTTC. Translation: CASSQDPSGSSGGSGETQYF.

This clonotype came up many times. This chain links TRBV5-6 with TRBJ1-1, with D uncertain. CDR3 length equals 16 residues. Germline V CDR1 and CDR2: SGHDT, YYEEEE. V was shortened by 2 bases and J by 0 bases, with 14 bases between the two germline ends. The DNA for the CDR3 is TGTGCCAGCAGCTTCAGGCTAGGGCTCATGAACACTGAAGCTTTCTTT. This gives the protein CASSFRLGLMNTEAFF.

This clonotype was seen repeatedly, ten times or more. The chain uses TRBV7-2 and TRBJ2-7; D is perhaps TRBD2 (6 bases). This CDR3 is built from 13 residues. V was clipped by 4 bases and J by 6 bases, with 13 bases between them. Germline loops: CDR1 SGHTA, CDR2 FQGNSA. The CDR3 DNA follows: TGTGCCAGCAGCTCCCCCCTTAGCGGCGAGCAGTACTTC. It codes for CASSSPLSGEQYF. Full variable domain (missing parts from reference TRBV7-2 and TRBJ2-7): GAGVSQSPSNKVTEKGKDVELRCDPISGHTALYWYRQSLGQGLEFLIYFQGNSAPDKSGLPSDRFSAERTGGSVSTLTIQRTQQEDSAVYLCASSSPLSGEQYFGPGTRLTVT.

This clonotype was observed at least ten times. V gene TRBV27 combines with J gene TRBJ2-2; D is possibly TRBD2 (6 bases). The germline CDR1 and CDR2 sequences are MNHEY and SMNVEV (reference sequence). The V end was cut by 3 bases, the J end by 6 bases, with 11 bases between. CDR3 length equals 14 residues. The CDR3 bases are TGTGCCAGCAGTTTGGGGACTGCCCCCGGGGAGCTGTTTTTT. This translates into CASSLGTAPGELFF.

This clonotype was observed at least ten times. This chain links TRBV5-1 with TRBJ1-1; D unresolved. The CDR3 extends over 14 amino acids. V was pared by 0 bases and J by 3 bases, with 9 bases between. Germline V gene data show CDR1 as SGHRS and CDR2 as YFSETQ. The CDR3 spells CASSLEGMDTEAFF. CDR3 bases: TGCGCCAGCAGCTTGGAAGGTATGGACACTGAAGCTTTCTTT.

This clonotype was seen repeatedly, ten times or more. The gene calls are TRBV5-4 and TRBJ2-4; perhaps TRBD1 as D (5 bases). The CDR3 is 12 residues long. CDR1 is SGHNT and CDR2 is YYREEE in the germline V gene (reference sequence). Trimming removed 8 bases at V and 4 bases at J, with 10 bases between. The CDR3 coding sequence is TGTGCCAGTAAGGACAAAAAAAACATTCAGTACTTC. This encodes CASKDKKNIQYF.

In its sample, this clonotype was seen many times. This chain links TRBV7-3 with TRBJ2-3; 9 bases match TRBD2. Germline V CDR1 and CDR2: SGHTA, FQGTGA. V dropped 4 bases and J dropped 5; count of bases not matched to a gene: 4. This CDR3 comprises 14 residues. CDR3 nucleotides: TGTGCCAGCAGCTCGGGACTAGCTGTAGATACGCAGTATTTT. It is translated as CASSSGLAVDTQYF.

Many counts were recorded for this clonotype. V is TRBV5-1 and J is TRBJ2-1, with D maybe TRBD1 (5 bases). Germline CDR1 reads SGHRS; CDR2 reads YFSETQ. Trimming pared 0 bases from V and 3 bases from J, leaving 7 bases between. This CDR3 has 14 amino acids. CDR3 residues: CASSLVQGYNEQFF. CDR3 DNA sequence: TGCGCCAGCAGCTTGGTCCAGGGCTACAATGAGCAGTTCTTC.

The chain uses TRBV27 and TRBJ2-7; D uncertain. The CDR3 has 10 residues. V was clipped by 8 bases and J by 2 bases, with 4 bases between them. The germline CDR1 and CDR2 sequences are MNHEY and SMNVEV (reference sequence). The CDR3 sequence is CASGAYEQYF. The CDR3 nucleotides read TGTGCCAGCGGAGCCTACGAGCAGTACTTC.

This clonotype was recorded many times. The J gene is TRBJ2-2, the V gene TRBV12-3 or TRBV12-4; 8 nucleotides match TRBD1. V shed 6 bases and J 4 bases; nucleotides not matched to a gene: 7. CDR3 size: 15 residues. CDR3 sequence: CASRSTGAGTGELFF. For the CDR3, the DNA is TGTGCCAGCAGATCGACAGGGGCGGGCACCGGGGAGCTGTTTTTT.

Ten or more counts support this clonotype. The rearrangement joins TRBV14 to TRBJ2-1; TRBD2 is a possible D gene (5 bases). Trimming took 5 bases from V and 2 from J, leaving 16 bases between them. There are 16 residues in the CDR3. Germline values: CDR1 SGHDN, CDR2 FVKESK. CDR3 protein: CASSSGGRVPYNEQFF. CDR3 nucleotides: TGTGCCAGCAGCTCAGGAGGAAGGGTCCCCTACAATGAGCAGTTCTTC.

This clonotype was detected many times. The CDR3 DNA follows: TGCAGTGCTAGGTCGGGGCCTAGGTACGAGCAGTACTTC. This encodes CSARSGPRYEQYF. V usage is TRBV20-1 and J usage is TRBJ2-7; D tentatively fits TRBD1 or TRBD2 (5 bases each). The CDR3 is 13 amino acids. The V end lost 3 bases, the J end lost 4 bases, and 13 bases lay between the germline ends. CDR1 and CDR2 (germline): DFQATT, SNEGSKA (reference sequence).

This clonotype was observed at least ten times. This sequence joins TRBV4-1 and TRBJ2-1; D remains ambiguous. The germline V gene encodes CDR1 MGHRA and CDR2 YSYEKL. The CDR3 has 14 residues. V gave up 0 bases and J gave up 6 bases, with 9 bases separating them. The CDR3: CASSQEVNPNEQFF. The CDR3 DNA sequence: TGCGCCAGCAGCCAAGAAGTGAACCCCAATGAGCAGTTCTTC.

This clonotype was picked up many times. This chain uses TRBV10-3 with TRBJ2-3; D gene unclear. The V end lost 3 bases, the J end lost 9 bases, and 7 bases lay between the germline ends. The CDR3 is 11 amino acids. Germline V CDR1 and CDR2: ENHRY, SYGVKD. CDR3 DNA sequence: TGTGCCATCAGTGACCCCGTCACGCAGTATTTT. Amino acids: CAISDPVTQYF.

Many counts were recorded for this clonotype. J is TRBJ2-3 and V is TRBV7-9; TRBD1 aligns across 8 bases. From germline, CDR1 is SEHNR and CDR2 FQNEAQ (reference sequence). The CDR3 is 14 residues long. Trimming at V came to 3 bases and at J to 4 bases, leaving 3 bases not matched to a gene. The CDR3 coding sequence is TGTGCCAGCAGCTTGACAGGGGCGTCAGATACGCAGTATTTT. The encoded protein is CASSLTGASDTQYF.

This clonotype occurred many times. The CDR3 sequence is CATSAPVGRTGKYNEQFF. The CDR3, as DNA: TGTGCCACCAGTGCCCCGGTAGGAAGGACAGGGAAATACAATGAGCAGTTCTTC. The V gene is TRBV24-1, the J gene TRBJ2-1; TRBD1 aligns across 8 bases. CDR1 is KGHDR and CDR2 is SFDVKD in the germline V gene. CDR3 length: 18 residues. V gave up 5 bases and J gave up 4 bases; unmatched junction bases: 15.